This passage covers 8 T cell receptor beta chains from one sample sequenced in a study of T-cell reconstitution after alpha-beta-depleted transplantation in children (dated by TCRdb to about 2016). The library came from PCR. TCRdb shows the sequencer as Illumina HiSeq 2500. TCR libraries were prepared with molecular barcoding, using unique molecular identifiers to normalize TCRbeta repertoire quantification. The public reads were reprocessed in TCRdb via fastp at Q25 and MiXCR, keeping in-frame beta chains. Each CDR3 protein appears once, grouped with its most common genes and DNA. In this sample the table shows about 610,000 distinct CDR3 sequences, over 9.5% of which occur a single time. The leading ten clones occupy around 4% of the sample. The sequencing here drew on PBMCs from the stem cell graft donor, taken from the stem cell graft. All receptors come from a human donor who donated a stem cell graft to a child with acute myeloid leukemia.

This chain uses TRBV7-2 with TRBJ2-5; 11 bases map to TRBD2. Per germline, CDR1 SGHTA and CDR2 FQGNSA. The ends lost 2 bases at V and 4 bases at J; junction bases unmatched: 6. The CDR3 extends over 16 amino acids. CDR3 nucleotides: TGTGCCAGCAGCTTACGAAGACTAGCGGGAAGAGAGACCCAGTACTTC. This gives the protein CASSLRRLAGRETQYF.

The rearrangement uses TRBV12-3 or TRBV12-4 and TRBJ2-1; no clear D. Trimming took off 4 bases at V and 10 bases at J, with 8 bases between the two ends. The CDR3 is 11 amino acids. CDR3: CASSSLSEQFF. In DNA form, the CDR3 reads TGTGCCAGCAGTTCCCTTTCGGAGCAGTTCTTC.

This clonotype was detected ten times or more. The chain recombines TRBV6-5 with TRBJ2-5, with TRBD2 matching 7 bases. With V trimmed by 0 bases and J by 6 bases, 4 bases remained unmatched. Germline V gene sequence: CDR1 MNHEY, CDR2 SVGAGI. The CDR3 is 14 residues long. The CDR3 nucleotides read TGTGCCAGCAGTTACTCGACCGGGAGGAAGACCCAGTACTTC. As protein: CASSYSTGRKTQYF.

This clonotype was counted many times. V gene TRBV19 combines with J gene TRBJ1-1; 7 bases match TRBD1. The V gene end was trimmed by 9 bases and the J gene end by 0 bases; junction bases not matched to a gene: 7. Germline V lookup: CDR1 LNHDA, CDR2 SQIVND (reference sequence). CDR3 size: 14 residues. This chain's CDR3 is CASSMGQMNTEAFF. Written as DNA, the CDR3 is TGTGCCAGCAGCATGGGACAGATGAACACTGAAGCTTTCTTT.

This clonotype occurred a few times. The chain joins TRBV24-1 to TRBJ2-7; no reliable D call. Deletions cut 4 bases from V and 1 base from J, with 7 bases between. This CDR3 is built from 13 residues. Germline loops: CDR1 KGHDR, CDR2 SFDVKD. DNA of the CDR3: TGTGCCACCAGTGAGCCTAAATCCTACGAGCAGTACTTC. Protein sequence: CATSEPKSYEQYF.

This clonotype has only a few counts. The V and J genes are TRBV4-2 and TRBJ1-2, with 7 bases aligning to TRBD1. Germline V gene data show CDR1 as LGHNA and CDR2 as YNFKEQ. The CDR3 has 15 amino acids. V dropped 4 bases and J dropped 8; count of bases not matched to a gene: 13. DNA for the CDR3: TGTGCCAGCAGCCCCCAATTGGGAGGGGGCCGGGGCTACACCTTC. This translates into CASSPQLGGGRGYTF.

There are many counts of this clonotype. The chain employs TRBV6-2 or TRBV6-3 and TRBJ2-7; D ambiguous. Looked up from germline, CDR1 is MNHEY and CDR2 is SVGEGT. Deletions cut 5 bases from V and 0 bases from J, with 17 bases between. The CDR3 runs 16 residues. Written as DNA, the CDR3 is TGTGCCAGCAGTAACCCCGGTCGGGCTGTCTCCTACGAGCAGTACTTC. Its translation: CASSNPGRAVSYEQYF.

The chain recombines TRBV7-9 with TRBJ1-1, with D tentatively TRBD1 (6 bases). V lost 2 bases to trimming and J lost 0 bases, with 10 bases between them. CDR1 and CDR2 (germline): SEHNR, FQNEAQ (reference sequence). This CDR3 region has 15 residues. The CDR3 nucleotides read TGTGCCAGCAGCTTACGGACAGAACTGAACACTGAAGCTTTCTTT. It specifies CASSLRTELNTEAFF.